Listed below are T cell receptor beta chains from one sample, sequenced in a study of blood T cell repertoires in COVID-19. The data were produced by immunoSEQ multiplex PCR, yet TCRdb's version contains in-frame clones alone and is incomplete. The sample gives some 340,000 clones, around nine tenths of which show up once; roughly 3.9% is in the top ten. Sequencing used PBMCs or T cells enriched from blood (not recorded which). Every receptor here comes from a woman in her thirties who had been exposed to COVID-19. CDR3s include the opening cysteine and the closing phenylalanine or tryptophan. A D gene is named only where the DNA matches it firmly. The listing skips clone size in some rows; elsewhere it reads once, few, many or a size class.

V gene: TRBV12-3/TRBV12-4
D gene: .
clone size: .
CDR3 length: 12
J gene: TRBJ1-2
CDR3 DNA: TGTGCCAGCAAAATAGGACTTTATGGCTACACCTTC
CDR3 protein: CASKIGLYGYTF

V gene: TRBV2
D gene: .
clone size: .
CDR3 length: 13
J gene: TRBJ1-3
CDR3 DNA: TGTGCCAGCATTTTAGACAGTGGAAACACCATATATTTT
CDR3 protein: CASILDSGNTIYF

V gene: TRBV7-8
D gene: .
clone size: .
CDR3 length: 11
J gene: TRBJ1-2
CDR3 DNA: TGTGCCTCCGGGACTTACTATGGCTACACCTTC
CDR3 protein: CASGTYYGYTF

V gene: TRBV28
D gene: .
clone size: .
CDR3 length: 13
J gene: TRBJ2-5
CDR3 DNA: TGTGCCAGCAGTTTAAGGGGCCAAGAGACCCAGTACTTC
CDR3 protein: CASSLRGQETQYF

V gene: TRBV6-5
D gene: .
clone size: .
CDR3 length: 12
J gene: TRBJ2-7
CDR3 DNA: TGTGCCAGCAGGGACACTTCCTACGAGCAGTACTTC
CDR3 protein: CASRDTSYEQYF

V gene: TRBV7-8
D gene: .
clone size: .
CDR3 length: 13
J gene: TRBJ2-1
CDR3 DNA: TGTGCCAGCAGCTCCAATCCGGGCAATGAGCAGTTCTTC
CDR3 protein: CASSSNPGNEQFF

V gene: TRBV7-9
D gene: .
clone size: .
CDR3 length: 13
J gene: TRBJ2-5
CDR3 DNA: TGTGCCAGCACCCTGGCAGGGGAAGAGACCCAGTACTTC
CDR3 protein: CASTLAGEETQYF

V gene: TRBV7-8
D gene: .
clone size: .
CDR3 length: 15
J gene: TRBJ1-1
CDR3 DNA: TGTGCCAGCAGCTTACGCGACAGGTCCTACACTGAAGCTTTCTTT
CDR3 protein: CASSLRDRSYTEAFF

V gene: TRBV3-1/TRBV3-2
D gene: .
clone size: once
CDR3 length: 14
J gene: TRBJ2-5
CDR3 DNA: TGTGCCAGCAGCCATCGACAGGCGAAAGGGGCCCAGTACTTC
CDR3 protein: CASSHRQAKGAQYF

V gene: TRBV5-4
D gene: TRBD1
clone size: .
CDR3 length: 18
J gene: TRBJ1-2
CDR3 DNA: TGTGCCAGCAGCTTGGACGCCTCGGGACAGGGGTTTATCTATGGCTACACCTTC
CDR3 protein: CASSLDASGQGFIYGYTF

V gene: TRBV5-1
D gene: TRBD1
clone size: .
CDR3 length: 14
J gene: TRBJ2-5
CDR3 DNA: TGCGCCAGCAGTTCAGGGACAGGAGGAGAGACCCAGTACTTC
CDR3 protein: CASSSGTGGETQYF

V gene: TRBV20-1
D gene: .
clone size: .
CDR3 length: 14
J gene: TRBJ2-7
CDR3 DNA: TGCAGTGCTAGTGATGCTCAGGGCCTCTTAGAGCAGTACTTC
CDR3 protein: CSASDAQGLLEQYF

V gene: TRBV5-4
D gene: TRBD1
clone size: .
CDR3 length: 14
J gene: TRBJ1-3
CDR3 DNA: TGTGCCAGCAGCCGGGGACAGGGGGCCGACACCATATATTTT
CDR3 protein: CASSRGQGADTIYF

V gene: TRBV11-2
D gene: .
clone size: .
CDR3 length: 13
J gene: TRBJ2-1
CDR3 DNA: TGTGCCAGCAGCGCCCAAGGGGACAATGAGCAGTTCTTC
CDR3 protein: CASSAQGDNEQFF

V gene: TRBV5-1
D gene: .
clone size: .
CDR3 length: 14
J gene: TRBJ1-2
CDR3 DNA: TGCGCCAGCAGCCTGGGAAGTTGGAGGACTGGCTACACCTTC
CDR3 protein: CASSLGSWRTGYTF

V gene: TRBV5-4
D gene: .
clone size: .
CDR3 length: 14
J gene: TRBJ2-1
CDR3 DNA: TGTGCCGCATCCCCAAAGAGCTCCTACAATGAGCAGTTCTTC
CDR3 protein: CAASPKSSYNEQFF

V gene: TRBV19
D gene: .
clone size: .
CDR3 length: 14
J gene: TRBJ1-1
CDR3 DNA: TGTGCCAGTAGTACAGGGTCCTCGATTACTGAAGCTTTCTTT
CDR3 protein: CASSTGSSITEAFF

V gene: TRBV19
D gene: .
clone size: .
CDR3 length: 12
J gene: TRBJ1-6
CDR3 DNA: TGTGCCAGTAGTGCTCGTGGAGGGCCCCTCCACTTT
CDR3 protein: CASSARGGPLHF

V gene: TRBV2
D gene: TRBD1
clone size: .
CDR3 length: 14
J gene: TRBJ1-4
CDR3 DNA: TGTGCCAGCGGTGAGGGACAGTTAAATGAAAAACTGTTTTTT
CDR3 protein: CASGEGQLNEKLFF

V gene: TRBV5-1
D gene: TRBD1
clone size: once
CDR3 length: 14
J gene: TRBJ2-7
CDR3 DNA: TGCGCCAGCAGCCGGGACAGCGGCCGATACGAGCAGTACTTC
CDR3 protein: CASSRDSGRYEQYF

V gene: TRBV5-6
D gene: TRBD1
clone size: .
CDR3 length: 16
J gene: TRBJ2-1
CDR3 DNA: TGTGCCAGCAGCCGAAGGACAGGGATGACCTACAATGAGCAGTTCTTC
CDR3 protein: CASSRRTGMTYNEQFF

V gene: TRBV27
D gene: .
clone size: .
CDR3 length: 15
J gene: TRBJ1-3
CDR3 DNA: TGTGCCAGCGCGGTACAGACTAACTCTGGAAACACCATATATTTT
CDR3 protein: CASAVQTNSGNTIYF

V gene: TRBV5-1
D gene: TRBD2
clone size: .
CDR3 length: 20
J gene: TRBJ2-3
CDR3 DNA: TGCGCCAGCAGCTCCCATCCCCGACTAGCGGGGACCCCCAAAGGAGATACGCAGTATTTT
CDR3 protein: CASSSHPRLAGTPKGDTQYF

V gene: TRBV25-1
D gene: .
clone size: .
CDR3 length: 14
J gene: TRBJ1-5
CDR3 DNA: TGTGCCAGCAGTGAAAGCAGGGAGGACATGGTCCAGCATTTT
CDR3 protein: CASSESREDMVQHF

V gene: TRBV3-1/TRBV3-2
D gene: .
clone size: .
CDR3 length: 13
J gene: TRBJ1-4
CDR3 DNA: TGTGCCAGCAGCCAAGTCGACAGTGAAAAACTGTTTTTT
CDR3 protein: CASSQVDSEKLFF

V gene: TRBV15
D gene: .
clone size: .
CDR3 length: 12
J gene: TRBJ2-7
CDR3 DNA: TGTGCCACCAGCAGAGATCTAAACGAGCAGTACTTC
CDR3 protein: CATSRDLNEQYF

V gene: TRBV27
D gene: TRBD2
clone size: .
CDR3 length: 14
J gene: TRBJ2-7
CDR3 DNA: TGTGCCAGCAGGGGACTAGCGGGGGGATGGGAGCAGTACTTC
CDR3 protein: CASRGLAGGWEQYF

V gene: TRBV11-1
D gene: TRBD1
clone size: .
CDR3 length: 16
J gene: TRBJ1-1
CDR3 DNA: TGTGCCAGCAGCTTGGGACAGACCGTCACGAACACTGAAGCTTTCTTT
CDR3 protein: CASSLGQTVTNTEAFF

V gene: TRBV7-9
D gene: .
clone size: .
CDR3 length: 16
J gene: TRBJ2-7
CDR3 DNA: TGTGCCAGCAGCTTAGCCCCCCAGGTCTACTTCCACGAGCAGTACTTC
CDR3 protein: CASSLAPQVYFHEQYF

V gene: TRBV10-1
D gene: .
clone size: once
CDR3 length: 16
J gene: TRBJ2-2
CDR3 DNA: TGCGCCTGCCACCCGATCCACAGGGATAAGACCGGGGAGCTGTTTTTT
CDR3 protein: CACHPIHRDKTGELFF

V gene: TRBV18
D gene: TRBD1
clone size: .
CDR3 length: 14
J gene: TRBJ2-7
CDR3 DNA: TGTGCCAGCTCACCAGGACAGGATTTCTACGAGCAGTACTTC
CDR3 protein: CASSPGQDFYEQYF